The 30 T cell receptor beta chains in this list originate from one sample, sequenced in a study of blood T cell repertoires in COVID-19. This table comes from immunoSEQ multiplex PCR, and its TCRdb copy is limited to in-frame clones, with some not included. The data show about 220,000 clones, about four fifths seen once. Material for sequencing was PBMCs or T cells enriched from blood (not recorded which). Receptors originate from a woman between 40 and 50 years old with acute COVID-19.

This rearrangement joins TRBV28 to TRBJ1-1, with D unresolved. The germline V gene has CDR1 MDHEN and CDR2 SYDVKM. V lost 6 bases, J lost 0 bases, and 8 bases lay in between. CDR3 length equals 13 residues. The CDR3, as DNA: TGTGCCAGCAGGCCCCCGGTGAACACTGAAGCTTTCTTT. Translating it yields CASRPPVNTEAFF.

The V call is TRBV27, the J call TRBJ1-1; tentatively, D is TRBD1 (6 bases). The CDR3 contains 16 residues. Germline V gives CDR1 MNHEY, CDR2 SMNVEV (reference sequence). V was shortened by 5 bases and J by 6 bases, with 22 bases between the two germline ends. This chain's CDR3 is CASSAHRERRGAEAFF. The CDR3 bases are TGTGCCAGCAGTGCCCACAGGGAGCGTCGGGGCGCTGAAGCTTTCTTT.

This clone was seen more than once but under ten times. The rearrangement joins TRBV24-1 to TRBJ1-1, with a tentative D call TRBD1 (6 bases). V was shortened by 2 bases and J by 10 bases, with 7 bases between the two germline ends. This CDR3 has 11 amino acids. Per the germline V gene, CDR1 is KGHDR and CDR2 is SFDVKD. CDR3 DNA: TGTGCCACCAGTGATTGGGGGCGAGCTTTCTTT. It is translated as CATSDWGRAFF.

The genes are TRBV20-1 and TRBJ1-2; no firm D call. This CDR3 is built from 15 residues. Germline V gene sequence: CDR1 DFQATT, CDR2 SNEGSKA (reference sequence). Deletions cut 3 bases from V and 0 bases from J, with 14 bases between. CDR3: CSASPPERANYGYTF. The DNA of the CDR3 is TGCAGTGCTAGTCCCCCCGAGCGAGCTAACTATGGCTACACCTTC.

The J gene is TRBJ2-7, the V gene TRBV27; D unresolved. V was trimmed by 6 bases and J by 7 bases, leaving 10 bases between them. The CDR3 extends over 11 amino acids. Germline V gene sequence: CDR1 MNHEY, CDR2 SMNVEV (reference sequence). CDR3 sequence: CASRNLREQYF. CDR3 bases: TGTGCCAGCAGGAACTTACGAGAGCAGTACTTC.

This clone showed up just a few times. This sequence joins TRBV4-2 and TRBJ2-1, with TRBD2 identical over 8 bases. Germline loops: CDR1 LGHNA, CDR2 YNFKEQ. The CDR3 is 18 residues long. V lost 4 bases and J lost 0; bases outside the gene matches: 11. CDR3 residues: CASSPVSAGGPSYNEQFF. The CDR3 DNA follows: TGTGCCAGCAGCCCTGTCTCGGCGGGGGGCCCCTCCTACAATGAGCAGTTCTTC.

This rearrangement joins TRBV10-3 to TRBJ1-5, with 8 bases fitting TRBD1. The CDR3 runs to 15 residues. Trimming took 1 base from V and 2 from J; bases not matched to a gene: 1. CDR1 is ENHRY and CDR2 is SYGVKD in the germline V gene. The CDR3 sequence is CAISELGQGNQPQHF. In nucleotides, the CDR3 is TGTGCCATCAGTGAGTTGGGACAGGGCAATCAGCCCCAGCATTTT.

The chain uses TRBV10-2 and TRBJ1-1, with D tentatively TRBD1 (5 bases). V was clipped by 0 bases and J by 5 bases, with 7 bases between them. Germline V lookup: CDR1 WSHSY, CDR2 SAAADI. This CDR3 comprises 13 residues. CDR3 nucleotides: TGCGCCAGCAGTGAGTCCCAGGGTACTGAAGCTTTCTTT. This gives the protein CASSESQGTEAFF.

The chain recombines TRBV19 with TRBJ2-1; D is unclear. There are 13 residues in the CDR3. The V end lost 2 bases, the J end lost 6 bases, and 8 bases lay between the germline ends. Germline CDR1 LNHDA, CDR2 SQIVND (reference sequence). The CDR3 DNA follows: TGTGCCAGTAGTATACTAGGATCCAATGAGCAGTTCTTC. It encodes CASSILGSNEQFF. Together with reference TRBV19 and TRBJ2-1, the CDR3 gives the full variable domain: DGGITQSPKYLFRKEGQNVTLSCEQNLNHDAMYWYRQDPGQGLRLIYYSQIVNDFQKGDIAEGYSVSREKKESFPLTVTSAQKNPTAFYLCASSILGSNEQFFGPGTRLTVL.

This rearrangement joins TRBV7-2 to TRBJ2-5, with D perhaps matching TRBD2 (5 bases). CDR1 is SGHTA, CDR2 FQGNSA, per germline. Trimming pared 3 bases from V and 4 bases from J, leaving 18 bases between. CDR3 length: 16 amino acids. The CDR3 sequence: CASSFSPYGNPETQYF. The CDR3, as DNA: TGTGCCAGCAGCTTCTCCCCATACGGGAACCCAGAGACCCAGTACTTC.

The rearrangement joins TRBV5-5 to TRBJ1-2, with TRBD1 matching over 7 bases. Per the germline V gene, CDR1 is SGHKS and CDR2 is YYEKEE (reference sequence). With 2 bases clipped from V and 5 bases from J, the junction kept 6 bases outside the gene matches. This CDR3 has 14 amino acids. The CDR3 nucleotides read TGTGCCAGCAGCTTACAGGGGCGCGTATATGGCTACACCTTC. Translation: CASSLQGRVYGYTF.

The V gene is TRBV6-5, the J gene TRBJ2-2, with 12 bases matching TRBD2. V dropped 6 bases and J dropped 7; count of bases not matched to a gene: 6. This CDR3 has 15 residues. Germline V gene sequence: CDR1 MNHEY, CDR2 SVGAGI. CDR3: CASSRTSGMFGELFF. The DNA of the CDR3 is TGTGCCAGCAGCCGGACTAGCGGGATGTTCGGGGAGCTGTTTTTT.

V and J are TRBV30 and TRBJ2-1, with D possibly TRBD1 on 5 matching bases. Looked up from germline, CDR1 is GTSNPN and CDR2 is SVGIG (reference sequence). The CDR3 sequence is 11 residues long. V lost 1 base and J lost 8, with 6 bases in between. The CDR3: CAWSDRYEQFF. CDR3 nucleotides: TGTGCCTGGAGTGACAGGTATGAGCAGTTCTTC.

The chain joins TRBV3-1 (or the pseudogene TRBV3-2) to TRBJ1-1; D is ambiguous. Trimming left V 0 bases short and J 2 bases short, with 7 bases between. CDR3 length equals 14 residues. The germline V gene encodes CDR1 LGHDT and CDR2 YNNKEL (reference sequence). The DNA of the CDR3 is TGTGCCAGCAGCCAAGATACAGTCAACACTGAAGCTTTCTTT. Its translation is CASSQDTVNTEAFF.

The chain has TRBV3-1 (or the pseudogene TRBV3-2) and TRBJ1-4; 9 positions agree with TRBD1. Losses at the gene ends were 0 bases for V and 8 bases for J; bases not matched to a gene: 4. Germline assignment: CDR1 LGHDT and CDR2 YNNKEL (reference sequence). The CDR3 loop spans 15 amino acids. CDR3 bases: TGTGCCAGCAGCCAAGAGGGACAGGGTCGGGAAAAACTGTTTTTT. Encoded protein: CASSQEGQGREKLFF.

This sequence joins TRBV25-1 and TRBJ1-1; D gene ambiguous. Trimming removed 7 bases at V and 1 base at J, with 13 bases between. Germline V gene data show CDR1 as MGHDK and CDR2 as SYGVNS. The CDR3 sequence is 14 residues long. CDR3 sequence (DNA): TGTGCCAGCACCCCAAGAGAGGGGAACACTGAAGCTTTCTTT. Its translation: CASTPREGNTEAFF.

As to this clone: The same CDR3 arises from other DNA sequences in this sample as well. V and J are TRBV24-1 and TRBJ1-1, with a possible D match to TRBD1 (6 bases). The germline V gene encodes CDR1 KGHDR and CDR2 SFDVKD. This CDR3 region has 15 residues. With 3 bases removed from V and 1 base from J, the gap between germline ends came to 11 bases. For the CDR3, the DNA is TGTGCCACCAGTGATCCGACAGGCGGGAACACTGAAGCTTTCTTT. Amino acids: CATSDPTGGNTEAFF.

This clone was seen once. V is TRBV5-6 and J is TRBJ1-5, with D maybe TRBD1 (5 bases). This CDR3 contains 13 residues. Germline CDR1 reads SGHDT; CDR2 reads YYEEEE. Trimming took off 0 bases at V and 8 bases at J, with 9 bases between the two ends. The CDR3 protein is CASSLATGEPQHF. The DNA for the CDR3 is TGTGCCAGCAGCTTGGCAACGGGGGAGCCCCAGCATTTT.

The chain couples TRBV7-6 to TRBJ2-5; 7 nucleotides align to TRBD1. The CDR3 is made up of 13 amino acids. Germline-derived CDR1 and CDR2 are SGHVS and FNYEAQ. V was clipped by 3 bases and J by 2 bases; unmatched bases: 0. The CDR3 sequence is CASSLDRQETQYF. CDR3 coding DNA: TGTGCCAGCAGCTTGGACAGGCAAGAGACCCAGTACTTC.

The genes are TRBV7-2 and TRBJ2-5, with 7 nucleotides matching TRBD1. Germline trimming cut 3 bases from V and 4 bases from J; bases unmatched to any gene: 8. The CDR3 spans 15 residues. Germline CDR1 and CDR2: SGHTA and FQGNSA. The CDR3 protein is CASSLGAGGIETQYF. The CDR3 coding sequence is TGTGCCAGCAGCTTGGGGGCAGGGGGAATAGAGACCCAGTACTTC.

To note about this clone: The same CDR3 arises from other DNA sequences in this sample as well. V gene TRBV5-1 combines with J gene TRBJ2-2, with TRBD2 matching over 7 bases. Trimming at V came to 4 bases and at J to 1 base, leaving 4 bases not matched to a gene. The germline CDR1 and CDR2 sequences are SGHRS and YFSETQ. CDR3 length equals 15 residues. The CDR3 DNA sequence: TGCGCCAGCAGCCCGGGACTACTGAACACCGGGGAGCTGTTTTTT. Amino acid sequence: CASSPGLLNTGELFF.

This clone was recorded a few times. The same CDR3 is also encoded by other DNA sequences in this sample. The CDR3 loop is CASSLRRASTDTQYF. CDR3 bases: TGTGCCAGCAGCTTACGGCGGGCGAGCACAGATACGCAGTATTTT. The rearrangement uses TRBV7-2 and TRBJ2-3, with D possibly being TRBD2 (5 bases). The CDR3 has 15 residues. From germline, CDR1 is SGHTA and CDR2 FQGNSA. With 2 bases removed from V and 0 bases from J, the gap between germline ends came to 9 bases. Full variable domain (missing parts from reference TRBV7-2 and TRBJ2-3): GAGVSQSPSNKVTEKGKDVELRCDPISGHTALYWYRQSLGQGLEFLIYFQGNSAPDKSGLPSDRFSAERTGGSVSTLTIQRTQQEDSAVYLCASSLRRASTDTQYFGPGTRLTVL.

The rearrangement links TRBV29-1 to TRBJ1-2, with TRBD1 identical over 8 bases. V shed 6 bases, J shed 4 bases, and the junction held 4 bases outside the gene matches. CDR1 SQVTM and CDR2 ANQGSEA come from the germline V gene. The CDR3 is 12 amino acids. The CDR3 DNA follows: TGCAGCGTGGCCAGGGGGCCCTATGGCTACACCTTC. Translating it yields CSVARGPYGYTF.

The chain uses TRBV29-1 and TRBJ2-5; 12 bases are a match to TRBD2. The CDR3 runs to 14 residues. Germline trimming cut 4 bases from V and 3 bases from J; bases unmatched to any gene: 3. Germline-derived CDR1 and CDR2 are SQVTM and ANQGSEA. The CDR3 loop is CSVVSSGREETQYF. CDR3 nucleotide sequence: TGCAGCGTTGTTTCTAGCGGGAGGGAAGAGACCCAGTACTTC.

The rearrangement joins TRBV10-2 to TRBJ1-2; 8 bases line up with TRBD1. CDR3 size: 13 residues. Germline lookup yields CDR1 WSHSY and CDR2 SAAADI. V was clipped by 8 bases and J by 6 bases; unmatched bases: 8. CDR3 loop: CASLGQASNGYTF. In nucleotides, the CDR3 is TGCGCCAGCTTGGGACAGGCCTCTAATGGCTACACCTTC.

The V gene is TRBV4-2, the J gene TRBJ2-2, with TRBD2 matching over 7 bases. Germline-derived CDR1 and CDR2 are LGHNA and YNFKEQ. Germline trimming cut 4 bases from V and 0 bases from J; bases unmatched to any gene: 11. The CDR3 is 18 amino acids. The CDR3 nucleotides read TGTGCCAGCAGCCCCTTAGGAACTAGCGCGTCGAACACCGGGGAGCTGTTTTTT. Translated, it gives CASSPLGTSASNTGELFF.

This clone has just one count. CDR3: CATSFGRRGWETQYF. The CDR3 nucleotides are TGTGCCACCAGCTTCGGCCGTAGGGGCTGGGAGACCCAGTACTTC. The chain employs TRBV15 and TRBJ2-5; D may be TRBD1 (5 bases). Germline lookup yields CDR1 LNHNV and CDR2 YYDKDF (reference sequence). This CDR3 comprises 15 residues. Trimming stripped 5 bases from V and 5 bases from J, with 18 bases between.

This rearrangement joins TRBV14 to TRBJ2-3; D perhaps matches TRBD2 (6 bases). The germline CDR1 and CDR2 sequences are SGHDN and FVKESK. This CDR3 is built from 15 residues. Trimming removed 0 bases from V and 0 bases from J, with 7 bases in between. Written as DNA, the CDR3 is TGTGCCAGCAGCCAAGACGGAGGGAGCACAGATACGCAGTATTTT. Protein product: CASSQDGGSTDTQYF.

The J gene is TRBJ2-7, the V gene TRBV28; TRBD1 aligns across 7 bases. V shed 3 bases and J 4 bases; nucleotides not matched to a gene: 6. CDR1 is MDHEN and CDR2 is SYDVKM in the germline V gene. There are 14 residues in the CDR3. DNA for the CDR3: TGTGCCAGCAGTTTGAGACAGGGTAAATACGAGCAGTACTTC. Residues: CASSLRQGKYEQYF.

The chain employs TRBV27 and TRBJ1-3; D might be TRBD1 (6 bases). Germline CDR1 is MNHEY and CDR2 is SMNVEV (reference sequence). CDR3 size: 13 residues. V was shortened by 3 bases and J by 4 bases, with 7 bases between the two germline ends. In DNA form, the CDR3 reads TGTGCCAGCAGTTTCCAGGGGGGAAACACCATATATTTT. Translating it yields CASSFQGGNTIYF.